The entry below gives a single T cell receptor (beta chain) sequence along with its context. The germline CDR1 and CDR2 sequences are MGHRA and YSYEKL. J gave up 3 bases and V 2 bases, and 3 bases lay outside the gene matches. The CDR3 consists of 14 residues. The data stem from a study of T cell changes during pregnancy in multiple sclerosis. The protocol was immunoSEQ multiplex PCR, while the TCRdb copy is restricted to in-frame clones and leaves out a portion. The sample has approximately 28,000 clones, 89% seen once; the top ten hold 16%. The starting material was CD8+ T cells from peripheral blood mononuclear cells, obtained in the second trimester of pregnancy. The chain is built from TRBV4-1 and TRBJ1-1, with 7 bases lining up with TRBD1. This sequence was found in a female donor with multiple sclerosis, enrolled in a pregnancy study. The CDR3 sequence: CASSQTGAYTEAFF. In nucleotides, the CDR3 is TGCGCCAGCAGCCAAACAGGGGCCTACACTGAAGCTTTCTTT.